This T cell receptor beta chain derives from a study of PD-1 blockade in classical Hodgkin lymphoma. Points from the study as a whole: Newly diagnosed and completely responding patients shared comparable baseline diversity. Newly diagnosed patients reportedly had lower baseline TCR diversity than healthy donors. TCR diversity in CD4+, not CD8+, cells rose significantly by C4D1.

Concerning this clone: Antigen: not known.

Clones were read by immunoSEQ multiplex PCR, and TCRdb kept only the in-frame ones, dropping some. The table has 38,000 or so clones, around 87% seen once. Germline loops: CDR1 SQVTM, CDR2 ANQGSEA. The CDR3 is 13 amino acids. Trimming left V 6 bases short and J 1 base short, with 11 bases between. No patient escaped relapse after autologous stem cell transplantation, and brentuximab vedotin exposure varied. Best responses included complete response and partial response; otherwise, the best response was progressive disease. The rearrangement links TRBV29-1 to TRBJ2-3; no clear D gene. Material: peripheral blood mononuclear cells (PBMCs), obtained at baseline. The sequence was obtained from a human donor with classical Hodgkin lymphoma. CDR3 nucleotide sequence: TGCAGCGTGAGTTTCGAAGGCACAGATACGCAGTATTTT. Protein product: CSVSFEGTDTQYF.